These 23 T cell receptor beta chains were sequenced from one sample in a study of T-cell memory formation after mild COVID-19. TCRdb re-derived calls from the 5' RACE reads in MiXCR, one entry per CDR3 protein. The profile shows about 430,000 distinct CDR3 sequences, more than 15% of them singletons. What was sequenced was PBMCs or a T cell subset sorted from them (not recorded which). The origin of the receptors is a man aged 18 to 29 who had mild COVID-19 (a few samples of this study predate the infection). Cell type and time point are not known.

A few counts support this clonotype. J is TRBJ2-2 and V is TRBV5-4; D assignment may be TRBD1 or TRBD2 (5 bases each). The CDR3 extends over 17 amino acids. The V gene's germline CDR1 is SGHNT and CDR2 YYREEE (reference sequence). Trimming stripped 1 base from V and 4 bases from J, with 17 bases between. Here the CDR3 reads CASSLRTRPDFTGELFF. In DNA, the CDR3 is TGTGCCAGCAGCTTGAGGACAAGACCGGACTTCACCGGGGAGCTGTTTTTT.

This clonotype was counted a few times. The V and J genes are TRBV20-1 and TRBJ1-4; D is ambiguous. This CDR3 comprises 11 residues. Per germline, CDR1 DFQATT and CDR2 SNEGSKA (reference sequence). Deletions cut 4 bases from V and 8 bases from J, with 8 bases between. CDR3 region: CSAIYGEKLFF. The DNA for the CDR3 is TGCAGTGCTATCTACGGCGAAAAACTGTTTTTT.

This clonotype was seen repeatedly, ten times or more. The CDR3 sequence: CASSLHREYSPLHF. The CDR3 bases are TGTGCCAGCAGTTTACACAGGGAGTACTCACCCCTCCACTTT. The chain has TRBV28 and TRBJ1-6, with a possible D match to TRBD1 (6 bases). Germline CDR1 reads MDHEN; CDR2 reads SYDVKM. The V and J ends lost 2 bases and 10 bases respectively, with 12 bases between them. The CDR3 is 14 amino acids.

This clonotype came up a few times. The chain employs TRBV20-1 and TRBJ1-5; no clear D. The CDR3 sequence is 13 residues long. Trimming left V 5 bases short and J 4 bases short, with 12 bases between. Germline values: CDR1 DFQATT, CDR2 SNEGSKA (reference sequence). The CDR3 loop reads CSADSQGNQPQHF. The CDR3 DNA follows: TGCAGTGCTGACTCCCAAGGTAATCAGCCCCAGCATTTT.

The genes are TRBV7-2 and TRBJ2-6; 7 bases match TRBD1. V trimming: 5 bases; J trimming: 0 bases; junction bases outside the gene matches: 4. The CDR3 contains 16 residues. CDR1 SGHTA and CDR2 FQGNSA come from the germline V gene. Written as DNA, the CDR3 is TGTGCCAGCAGCCCCTGGACAGGCTCTGGGGCCAACGTCCTGACTTTC. The encoded protein is CASSPWTGSGANVLTF.

The V call is TRBV7-9, the J call TRBJ2-2; no firm D call. Trimming removed 9 bases from V and 1 base from J, with 9 bases in between. The germline CDR1 and CDR2 sequences are SEHNR and FQNEAQ (reference sequence). The CDR3 length is 13 residues. CDR3 nucleotides: TGTGCCAGTTGTTCGGGGAACACCGGGGAGCTGTTTTTT. Protein product: CASCSGNTGELFF.

This clonotype has more than one count but fewer than ten. The rearrangement joins TRBV5-1 to TRBJ2-7; TRBD1 matches 10 bases. The V gene's germline CDR1 is SGHRS and CDR2 YFSETQ. CDR3 length: 13 residues. Trimming removed 3 bases from V and 5 bases from J; junction bases left unmatched: 2. The CDR3 reads CASSSGQGDEQYF. In nucleotides, the CDR3 is TGCGCCAGCAGCTCTGGACAGGGGGACGAGCAGTACTTC.

This clonotype was found a few times. This chain connects TRBV15 to TRBJ2-1; possible D gene TRBD1, 6 bases. Trimming cost V 0 bases and J 6 bases, with 6 bases left between them. CDR1 and CDR2 from the germline V gene are LNHNV and YYDKDF (reference sequence). The CDR3 length is 13 residues. The chain's CDR3 is CATSREQGNEQFF. Written as DNA, the CDR3 is TGTGCCACCAGCAGAGAACAGGGCAATGAGCAGTTCTTC.

This rearrangement joins TRBV4-1 to TRBJ2-5, with D unresolved. The CDR3 has 13 residues. Trimming took 4 bases from V and 3 from J, leaving 9 bases between them. Germline V gene data show CDR1 as MGHRA and CDR2 as YSYEKL. CDR3 bases: TGCGCCAGCAGCCCCTCCCGAAAAGAGACCCAGTACTTC. Translating it yields CASSPSRKETQYF.

The V and J genes are TRBV20-1 and TRBJ1-1; D is ambiguous. CDR3 size: 12 residues. V was clipped by 7 bases and J by 5 bases, with 14 bases between them. Germline CDR1 is DFQATT and CDR2 is SNEGSKA (reference sequence). The CDR3 DNA follows: TGCAGTGTCGAGGACGTAGGAACTGAAGCTTTCTTT. It encodes CSVEDVGTEAFF.

This clonotype was seen more than once but under ten times. This chain joins TRBV11-1 and TRBJ2-6; 7 bases map to TRBD1. The V and J ends lost 5 bases and 0 bases, in that order; junction bases with no gene match: 10. Looked up from germline, CDR1 is SGHAT and CDR2 is FQDESV (reference sequence). The CDR3 sequence is 18 residues long. The CDR3 bases are TGTGCCAGCAGCCTGCCCGGGACAGATTACTCTGGGGCCAACGTCCTGACTTTC. Translated: CASSLPGTDYSGANVLTF.

This clonotype was observed a few times. V is TRBV7-8 and J is TRBJ2-2; the D call may be TRBD1 or TRBD2 (5 bases each). V was trimmed by 0 bases and J by 1 base, leaving 15 bases between them. There are 18 residues in the CDR3. The V gene's germline CDR1 is SGHVS and CDR2 FQNEAQ. The CDR3 protein is CASSLAGEGVGNTGELFF. CDR3 DNA sequence: TGTGCCAGCAGCTTAGCGGGGGAAGGTGTGGGGAACACCGGGGAGCTGTTTTTT. Based on the CDR3 plus reference TRBV7-8 and TRBJ2-2, the full variable domain is GAGVSQSPRYKVAKRGQDVALRCDPISGHVSLFWYQQALGQGPEFLTYFQNEAQLDKSGLPSDRFFAERPEGSVSTLKIQRTQQEDSAVYLCASSLAGEGVGNTGELFFGEGSRLTVL.

This clonotype was detected ten times or more. The chain couples TRBV7-2 to TRBJ2-1; TRBD1 matches at 10 bases. Looked up from germline, CDR1 is SGHTA and CDR2 is FQGNSA. There are 16 residues in the CDR3. V shed 5 bases and J 7 bases; nucleotides not matched to a gene: 11. CDR3 amino acids: CASSPSGTGVRNEQFF. The DNA of the CDR3 is TGTGCCAGCAGCCCATCCGGGACAGGGGTTCGAAATGAGCAGTTCTTC.

This clonotype was counted once. V and J are TRBV19 and TRBJ1-5, with a tentative D call TRBD1 (5 bases). Germline V CDR1 and CDR2: LNHDA, SQIVND (reference sequence). The CDR3 is made up of 14 amino acids. Trimming stripped 5 bases from V and 3 bases from J, with 11 bases between. This CDR3 reads CASSPRQLNQPQHF. In DNA form, the CDR3 reads TGTGCCAGTAGTCCCCGACAGCTCAATCAGCCCCAGCATTTT.

This clonotype was seen a handful of times. This chain uses TRBV7-9 with TRBJ1-2, with a possible D match to TRBD1 (5 bases). Germline V gene data show CDR1 as SEHNR and CDR2 as FQNEAQ (reference sequence). Trimming pared 4 bases from V and 9 bases from J, leaving 33 bases between. The CDR3 runs 19 residues. CDR3 coding DNA: TGTGCCAGCAGCTCAACCATACCTCTCGGGACGGAGAACTATGGCAGCTACACCTTC. This gives the protein CASSSTIPLGTENYGSYTF.

The chain carries TRBV2 and TRBJ1-5; D is unresolved. With 1 base removed from V and 3 bases from J, the gap between germline ends came to 7 bases. This CDR3 comprises 14 residues. Germline CDR1 is SNHLY and CDR2 is FYNNEI. In nucleotides, the CDR3 is TGTGCCAGCAGTGAAGTGGAGCTCAATCAGCCCCAGCATTTT. It translates to CASSEVELNQPQHF. Full variable domain (outside the CDR3, taken from reference TRBV2 and TRBJ1-5): EPEVTQTPSHQVTQMGQEVILRCVPISNHLYFYWYRQILGQKVEFLVSFYNNEISEKSEIFDDQFSVERPDGSNFTLKIRSTKLEDSAMYFCASSEVELNQPQHFGDGTRLSIL.

V gene TRBV7-9 combines with J gene TRBJ1-2, with a possible D match to TRBD1 (6 bases). The V and J ends lost 4 bases and 7 bases respectively, with 10 bases between them. CDR3 length equals 12 residues. Germline loops: CDR1 SEHNR, CDR2 FQNEAQ (reference sequence). CDR3 region: CASSSYRAGYTF. The CDR3, as DNA: TGTGCCAGCAGCTCCTACAGGGCTGGCTACACCTTC.

This clonotype was detected a few times. V usage is TRBV6-5 and J usage is TRBJ2-5; 7 bases fit TRBD2. Trimming cost V 0 bases and J 1 base; bases outside gene matches: 2. Per the germline V gene, CDR1 is MNHEY and CDR2 is SVGAGI. The length of the CDR3 is 15 residues. The CDR3 loop is CASSYSGGTQETQYF. CDR3 in DNA: TGTGCCAGCAGTTACTCCGGGGGGACCCAAGAGACCCAGTACTTC.

The rearrangement uses TRBV10-3 and TRBJ1-1; 7 nucleotides match TRBD1. Germline V gene lookup returns CDR1 ENHRY and CDR2 SYGVKD. The V gene end was trimmed by 6 bases and the J gene end by 4 bases; junction bases not matched to a gene: 2. This CDR3 is built from 12 residues. The CDR3 DNA sequence: TGTGCCATCAGCGACAGGGTCACTGAAGCTTTCTTT. Translating it yields CAISDRVTEAFF.

The gene calls are TRBV28 and TRBJ2-1; tentative D call: TRBD2 (6 bases). Germline CDR1 is MDHEN and CDR2 is SYDVKM. This CDR3 spans 15 amino acids. V was cut by 2 bases and J by 1 base, with 9 bases left in between. DNA of the CDR3: TGTGCCAGCAGTTTACGACTAGGGTCCTACAATGAGCAGTTCTTC. Translated: CASSLRLGSYNEQFF.

In its sample, this clonotype was seen many times. The CDR3, as DNA: TGTGCCAGCAGCCAAGACAGTCTTTATAGCGGCTACACCTTC. This codes for CASSQDSLYSGYTF. The chain is built from TRBV3-1 and TRBJ1-2; D not resolved. The CDR3 is made up of 14 amino acids. V was shortened by 0 bases and J by 8 bases, with 13 bases between the two germline ends. Germline V gives CDR1 LGHDT, CDR2 YNNKEL (reference sequence).

This clonotype was counted only a few times. V is TRBV6-2 or TRBV6-3 and J is TRBJ2-2; 11 bases are a match to TRBD2. The J segment lost 10 bases and the V segment lost 6 bases, leaving 7 bases of the junction unmatched. Germline values: CDR1 MNHEY, CDR2 SVGEGT. The CDR3 is made up of 14 amino acids. CDR3 loop: CASRKLAGGLELFF. In DNA, the CDR3 is TGTGCCAGCAGAAAATTAGCGGGGGGGCTGGAGCTGTTTTTT.

This clonotype showed up just a few times. The chain recombines TRBV27 with TRBJ1-6; TRBD1 is a possible D gene (6 bases). CDR3 length: 15 residues. V was cut by 2 bases and J by 10 bases, with 15 bases left in between. The germline V gene has CDR1 MNHEY and CDR2 SMNVEV (reference sequence). CDR3 sequence (DNA): TGTGCCAGCAGTTTACTACAGGGTAGGAGATCACCCCTCCACTTT. Translating gives CASSLLQGRRSPLHF.